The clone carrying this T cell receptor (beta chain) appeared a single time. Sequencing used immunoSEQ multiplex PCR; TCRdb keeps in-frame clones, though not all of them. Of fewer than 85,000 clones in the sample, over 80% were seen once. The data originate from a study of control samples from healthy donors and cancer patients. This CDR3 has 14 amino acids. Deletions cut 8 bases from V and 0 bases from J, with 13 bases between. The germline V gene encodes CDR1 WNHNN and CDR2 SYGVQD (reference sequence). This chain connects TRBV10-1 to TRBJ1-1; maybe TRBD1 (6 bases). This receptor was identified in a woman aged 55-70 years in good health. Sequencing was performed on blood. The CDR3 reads CASPRQEVNTEAFF. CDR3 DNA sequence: TGCGCCAGCCCGAGACAGGAGGTGAACACTGAAGCTTTCTTT.